Listed here is a single T cell receptor (beta chain). Its antigen is not identified. These data are taken from a study of early T cells in non-severe SARS-CoV-2 infection. Study context: Sequenced material consisted of bulk RNA (from unsorted whole blood), and chains were unpaired.

Overall study results and limits: VDJdb matching, biased toward anti-spike CD8 responses, missed private and CD4 specificities.

Unique molecular identifiers were attached to individual cDNA molecules. Each CDR3 protein gets one entry after TCRdb re-called the 5' RACE reads with MiXCR. Of 75,000 to 90,000 distinct CDR3 sequences in the sample, 13% are singletons; the top ten hold 0.95% to 1.3%. This sequence was found in an adult who was a healthcare worker with PCR-confirmed SARS-CoV-2 infection or an uninfected control (not recorded which). The sample consisted of whole blood.

As DNA, the CDR3 is TGTGCCAGCAGTTTATTCCAGGGGGATACGCAGTATTTT. Translating it yields CASSLFQGDTQYF. The rearrangement joins TRBV12-3 or TRBV12-4 to TRBJ2-3; possible D gene TRBD1, 6 bases. V was pared by 2 bases and J by 6 bases, with 9 bases between. CDR3 length: 13 amino acids.